Presented here are 25 T cell receptor beta chains from one specimen sequenced in a study of T cells in Graves' hyperthyroidism and ophthalmopathy (dated by TCRdb to the late 2010s). To prepare the library, multiplex PCR was applied. TCRdb records Illumina HiSeq 2000 as the sequencer. The TCR beta CDR3 regions were amplified from the RNA transcripts. A first-round RT-PCR of the TCR CDR3 used the HTBI primer set with the Qiagen OneStep RT-PCR kit. TCRdb applied fastp at Q25 and MiXCR to the public reads, then kept only in-frame beta chains. A single entry per CDR3 protein holds the most common genes and DNA from its merged rows. Across this sample there are 400,000 or so distinct CDR3 sequences, with more than 12% seen only once. The top ten hold around a fifth of the sample. The sample was blood. These receptors came from a woman aged 25 to 39 with Graves' ophthalmopathy.

This clonotype has at least ten counts. The rearrangement joins TRBV27 to TRBJ1-4, with D unclear. The CDR3 sequence is 13 residues long. Looked up from germline, CDR1 is MNHEY and CDR2 is SMNVEV (reference sequence). Trimming removed 4 bases at V and 8 bases at J, with 11 bases between. CDR3 coding DNA: TGTGCCAGCAGTTCCATAGACCGGGAAAAACTGTTTTTT. It translates to CASSSIDREKLFF.

Turning to this clonotype: This may be a read error: a much more frequent sequence differs by one nucleotide. V and J are TRBV28 and TRBJ2-3; a possible D gene is TRBD2 (6 bases). Germline-derived CDR1 and CDR2 are MDHEN and SYDVKM. The CDR3 extends over 16 amino acids. CDR3 region: CAGSLFAGPPTDTQYF. As DNA, the CDR3 is TGTGCCGGCAGTTTATTTGCGGGGCCCCCCACAGATACGCAGTATTTT.

This clonotype appeared once. This sequence may be a read error, since a much larger clone differs from it by one base. The V and J genes are TRBV30 and TRBJ2-1, with TRBD2 matching 13 bases. Germline trimming cut 7 bases from V and 3 bases from J; bases unmatched to any gene: 6. CDR1 and CDR2 (germline): GTSNPN, SVGIG (reference sequence). This CDR3 has 15 amino acids. The CDR3 here is CALTSGGAFYNEQFF. As DNA, the CDR3 is TGTGCCTTAACTAGCGGGGGGGCATTCTACAATGAGCAGTTCTTC.

The chain has TRBV6-1 and TRBJ2-3; D tentatively reads TRBD1 or TRBD2 (5 bases each). Trimming pared 5 bases from V and 0 bases from J, leaving 9 bases between. The CDR3 totals 14 residues. Germline V gene lookup returns CDR1 MNHNS and CDR2 SASEGT. CDR3 region: CASSRDPSTDTQYF. CDR3 DNA: TGTGCCAGCAGTCGGGACCCAAGCACAGATACGCAGTATTTT.

This clonotype was detected many times. The chain couples TRBV4-1 to TRBJ1-4; a possible D gene is TRBD1 (5 bases). Germline lookup yields CDR1 MGHRA and CDR2 YSYEKL. Trimming pared 3 bases from V and 2 bases from J, leaving 13 bases between. The CDR3 is made up of 16 amino acids. The CDR3 loop is CASSQPQGSTNEKLFF. The CDR3 nucleotides read TGCGCCAGCAGCCAGCCCCAGGGTTCGACTAATGAAAAACTGTTTTTT.

V is TRBV29-1 and J is TRBJ1-1; no clear D gene. CDR1 is SQVTM and CDR2 is ANQGSEA in the germline V gene. CDR3 length equals 11 residues. Trimming left V 4 bases short and J 6 bases short, with 9 bases between. CDR3 sequence (DNA): TGCAGCGTTGCCACGGGTCCTGAAGCTTTCTTT. It codes for CSVATGPEAFF.

The chain recombines TRBV6-2 or TRBV6-3 with TRBJ1-1; the D gene is possibly TRBD1 (5 bases). The CDR3 is 17 amino acids. Between the trimmed V and J ends, which lost 5 bases and 5 bases, there was a span of 24 bases. Germline CDR1 and CDR2: MNHEY and SVGEGT. CDR3 residues: CASSRGGGTYRWTEAFF. CDR3 in DNA: TGTGCCAGCAGTCGAGGCGGGGGGACGTATCGTTGGACTGAAGCTTTCTTT.

V gene TRBV15 combines with J gene TRBJ2-4, with 16 bases lining up with TRBD2. CDR1 and CDR2 from the germline V gene are LNHNV and YYDKDF (reference sequence). J was trimmed by 1 base and V by 5 bases; bases with no gene match: 14. The CDR3 extends over 21 amino acids. CDR3 sequence reads: CATSYAEGLAGGPDAKNIQYF. CDR3 DNA sequence: TGTGCCACCAGCTACGCCGAGGGACTAGCGGGGGGGCCGGATGCCAAAAACATTCAGTACTTC.

In this sample, this clonotype turned up many times. The genes are TRBV12-3 or TRBV12-4 and TRBJ2-1; D may be TRBD1 or TRBD2 (5 bases each). The CDR3 spans 13 residues. Trimming took off 8 bases at V and 6 bases at J, with 14 bases between the two ends. The CDR3 spells CASGGQGVNEQFF. DNA of the CDR3: TGTGCCAGCGGTGGGCAGGGAGTCAATGAGCAGTTCTTC.

This clonotype has a handful of counts. The chain joins TRBV27 to TRBJ2-1, with D tentatively TRBD2 (7 bases). The CDR3 covers 15 residues. V was trimmed by 7 bases and J by 7 bases, leaving 20 bases between them. Looked up from germline, CDR1 is MNHEY and CDR2 is SMNVEV (reference sequence). The CDR3 nucleotides are TGTGCCAGCAATAGGGGGGGGGTAATGGGAAATGAGCAGTTCTTC. This gives the protein CASNRGGVMGNEQFF.

This clonotype was observed a handful of times. V is TRBV19 and J is TRBJ2-1, with 8 bases aligning to TRBD2. This CDR3 is built from 20 residues. Trimming took 3 bases from V and 4 from J; bases not matched to a gene: 20. Germline CDR1 reads LNHDA; CDR2 reads SQIVND (reference sequence). The DNA of the CDR3 is TGTGCCAGTAGTATTTATTATGTGGCGGCGGGGGGAGAGTTTTACAATGAGCAGTTCTTC. Protein product: CASSIYYVAAGGEFYNEQFF.

The table lists this clonotype with many counts. The chain combines TRBV3-1 with TRBJ2-7; TRBD2 might be the D (5 bases). Germline loops: CDR1 LGHDT, CDR2 YNNKEL (reference sequence). V shed 0 bases and J shed 3 bases, with 9 bases lying between them. This CDR3 is 14 amino acids long. For the CDR3, the DNA is TGTGCCAGCAGCCAAGACCTCGGGAACTACGAGCAGTACTTC. Protein product: CASSQDLGNYEQYF.

The rearrangement joins TRBV19 to TRBJ1-4; no definite D call. Germline V gene sequence: CDR1 LNHDA, CDR2 SQIVND (reference sequence). Trimming removed 4 bases from V and 8 bases from J, with 17 bases in between. CDR3 length: 15 residues. CDR3 in DNA: TGTGCCAGTAGTAACGGCGTCGGGCTTCAAGAAAAACTGTTTTTT. Amino acids: CASSNGVGLQEKLFF.

Many counts were recorded for this clonotype. This rearrangement joins TRBV6-1 to TRBJ1-6; TRBD1 matches 9 bases. Germline values: CDR1 MNHNS, CDR2 SASEGT. This CDR3 is 17 amino acids long. Germline trimming cut 7 bases from V and 10 bases from J; bases unmatched to any gene: 17. DNA of the CDR3: TGTGCCAGCAAAGAGAACCCGGGGACAGGGACCTCGTCACCCCTCCACTTT. Translated: CASKENPGTGTSSPLHF.

The V call is TRBV27, the J call TRBJ2-1, with 8 bases matching TRBD2. Germline-derived CDR1 and CDR2 are MNHEY and SMNVEV (reference sequence). The CDR3 runs to 14 residues. CDR3 DNA: TGTGCAACAATGGGCGGGGGGCAGTACAATGAGCAGTTCTTC. Translation gives CATMGGGQYNEQFF.

This clonotype was recorded at least ten times. The chain links TRBV4-2 to TRBJ2-3; 9 nucleotides align to TRBD2. This CDR3 contains 18 residues. The V gene end was trimmed by 0 bases and the J gene end by 9 bases; junction bases not matched to a gene: 16. Germline CDR1 LGHNA, CDR2 YNFKEQ. The CDR3 nucleotides are TGTGCCAGCAGCCAAGATGTCGTTCTAGCGGGACCCACCTCCACGCAGTATTTT. Protein: CASSQDVVLAGPTSTQYF.

At least ten counts were recorded for this clonotype. The genes are TRBV16 and TRBJ1-2, with D possibly matching TRBD1 (5 bases). Looked up from germline, CDR1 is KGHSY and CDR2 is FQNENV. The CDR3 is made up of 17 amino acids. V lost 1 base and J 7 bases, leaving 22 bases between the germline ends. The CDR3 loop is CASSQYLSGVGGGGYTF. As DNA, the CDR3 is TGTGCCAGCAGCCAATATTTGAGCGGAGTCGGGGGTGGTGGCTACACCTTC.

The chain carries TRBV2 and TRBJ2-2, with 7 positions matching TRBD1. V shed 2 bases, J shed 7 bases, and the junction held 7 bases outside the gene matches. CDR3 length equals 15 residues. The germline gives CDR1 SNHLY, CDR2 FYNNEI. The CDR3 nucleotides are TGTGCCAGCAGTGAAATTAAGGGGGCGCGCGGGGAGCTGTTTTTT. It is translated as CASSEIKGARGELFF.

J is TRBJ1-5 and V is TRBV7-9; 7 positions agree with TRBD1. Germline values: CDR1 SEHNR, CDR2 FQNEAQ (reference sequence). CDR3 length equals 12 residues. J gave up 7 bases and V 7 bases, and 4 bases lay outside the gene matches. The CDR3 nucleotides read TGTGCCAGCACCCAGACAGGGCAGCCCCAGCATTTT. The encoded protein is CASTQTGQPQHF.

V and J are TRBV27 and TRBJ2-1; D not resolved. Germline assignment: CDR1 MNHEY and CDR2 SMNVEV (reference sequence). V was trimmed by 1 base and J by 4 bases, leaving 5 bases between them. The CDR3 runs to 13 residues. The CDR3 region is CASSLYGYNEQFF. CDR3 coding DNA: TGTGCCAGCAGTTTATACGGGTACAATGAGCAGTTCTTC.

CDR3 DNA sequence: TGTGCCAGCAGGAATCAGGGGGGGTTCTACGAGCAGTACTTC. Translated: CASRNQGGFYEQYF. The V gene is TRBV6-1, the J gene TRBJ2-7; D could derive from TRBD1 or TRBD2 (7 bases each). This CDR3 is built from 14 residues. CDR1 MNHNS and CDR2 SASEGT come from the germline V gene. V shed 6 bases and J shed 3 bases, with 15 bases lying between them.

This clonotype was detected ten times or more. The chain joins TRBV2 to TRBJ1-2; D is unclear. Germline loops: CDR1 SNHLY, CDR2 FYNNEI. This CDR3 spans 11 amino acids. V was clipped by 8 bases and J by 5 bases, with 9 bases between them. This CDR3 reads CASPGWYGYTF. The DNA of the CDR3 is TGTGCCAGCCCGGGGTGGTATGGCTACACCTTC. Full variable domain (remainder filled in from reference TRBV2 and TRBJ1-2): EPEVTQTPSHQVTQMGQEVILRCVPISNHLYFYWYRQILGQKVEFLVSFYNNEISEKSEIFDDQFSVERPDGSNFTLKIRSTKLEDSAMYFCASPGWYGYTFGSGTRLTVV.

The rearrangement joins TRBV3-1 to TRBJ2-1, with 7 bases matching TRBD2. The V gene end was trimmed by 0 bases and the J gene end by 5 bases; junction bases not matched to a gene: 4. The CDR3 consists of 15 residues. From germline, CDR1 is LGHDT and CDR2 YNNKEL (reference sequence). This CDR3 reads CASSQDRGEHNEQFF. DNA for the CDR3: TGTGCCAGCAGCCAAGATCGGGGGGAACACAATGAGCAGTTCTTC.

The chain links TRBV3-1 to TRBJ2-1; 9 nucleotides align to TRBD2. The V and J ends lost 4 bases and 5 bases, in that order; junction bases with no gene match: 3. This CDR3 is built from 14 residues. From germline, CDR1 is LGHDT and CDR2 YNNKEL (reference sequence). CDR3 DNA: TGTGCCAGCAGCCGGACTAGCGAGAACAATGAGCAGTTCTTC. It yields the protein CASSRTSENNEQFF.

This clonotype showed up many times. The chain is built from TRBV11-2 and TRBJ1-2; D is undetermined. From germline, CDR1 is SGHAT and CDR2 FQNNGV. The CDR3 is 15 amino acids. The V and J ends lost 1 base and 2 bases respectively, with 11 bases between them. CDR3 nucleotide sequence: TGTGCCAGCAGCTTAGCACAGAACAGAAACTATGGCTACACCTTC. This translates into CASSLAQNRNYGYTF.